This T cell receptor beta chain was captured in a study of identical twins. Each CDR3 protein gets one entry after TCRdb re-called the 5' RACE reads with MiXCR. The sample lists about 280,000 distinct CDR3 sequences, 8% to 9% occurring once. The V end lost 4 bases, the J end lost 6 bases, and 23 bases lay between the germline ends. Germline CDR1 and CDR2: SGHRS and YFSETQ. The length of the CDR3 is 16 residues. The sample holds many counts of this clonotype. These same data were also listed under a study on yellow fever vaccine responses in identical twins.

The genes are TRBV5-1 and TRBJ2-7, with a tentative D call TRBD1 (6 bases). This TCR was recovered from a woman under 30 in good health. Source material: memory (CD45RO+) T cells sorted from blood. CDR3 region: CASSLAYGDTGSEQYF. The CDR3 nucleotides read TGCGCCAGCAGCCTTGCTTATGGGGACACCGGCTCCGAGCAGTACTTC.